A selection of T cell receptor beta chains follows, all from one sample in a study of shared clonotypes between healthy human individuals. Repertoires were generated with immunoSEQ multiplex PCR, while TCRdb's copy carries only in-frame clones and drops some. The table records 850,000 to 1,200,000 clones, 65% to 75% of them present only once. Input material: memory CD4+ T cells sorted from blood. The source is a young man in good health. Each CDR3 is given with its conserved first and last residue. The D gene is left open where the match is weak. The size entry is marked missing in some rows and otherwise reads once, few, many or a size class.

clone_size j_call d_call v_call cdr3_nt cdr3_aa
NA TRBJ2-1 NA TRBV11-2 TGTGCCAGCAGAGCCGGGGTTGGGGGGCACAATGAGCAGTTCTTC CASRAGVGGHNEQFF
NA TRBJ2-1 NA TRBV6-4 TGTGCCAGCAGTCCTACAGGATACAATGAGCAGTTCTTC CASSPTGYNEQFF
NA TRBJ2-3 TRBD1 TRBV10-3 TGTGCCGCGTCCCGGGACAGAAAAAGCACAGATACGCAGTATTTT CAASRDRKSTDTQYF
once TRBJ1-3 NA TRBV10-1 TGCGCCAGCAGCGATGGGACGCTTGGAAACACCATATATTTT CASSDGTLGNTIYF
few TRBJ1-6 NA TRBV28 TGTGCCAGCAGTGACAGCGCTTATAATTCACCCCTCCACTTT CASSDSAYNSPLHF
NA TRBJ2-5 NA TRBV11-3 TGTGCCAGCAGCCGAGACAGGCAAGAGACCCAGTACTTC CASSRDRQETQYF
NA TRBJ1-5 NA TRBV7-2 TGTGCCAGCAGCTTAGATGGAAGGGGAGGCCAGCCCCAGCATTTT CASSLDGRGGQPQHF
NA TRBJ1-5 TRBD1 TRBV19 TGTGCCAGTAGTATGGTAGGAGGGGGCGCGAGTCAGCCCCAGCATTTT CASSMVGGGASQPQHF
few TRBJ1-4 NA TRBV5-1 TGCGCCAGCAGCCTGGAGGGGAGAACTAATGAAAAACTGTTTTTT CASSLEGRTNEKLFF
NA TRBJ2-7 TRBD1 TRBV5-6 TGTGCCAGCAGCTGGGTAATGACAGGGGGCTACGAGCAGTACTTC CASSWVMTGGYEQYF
NA TRBJ2-2 TRBD2 TRBV29-1 TGCAGCGTTCGGACTAGCGGGGTGAACACCGGGGAGCTGTTTTTT CSVRTSGVNTGELFF
once TRBJ2-3 NA TRBV4-3 TGCGCCAGCAGCCAAGAAGGATCTAGCACAGATACGCAGTATTTT CASSQEGSSTDTQYF
NA TRBJ1-3 NA TRBV23-1 TGCGCCAGCAGTCTGTGGGGCTTCGTCTCTGGAAACACCATATATTTT CASSLWGFVSGNTIYF
NA TRBJ1-1 TRBD1 TRBV28 TGTGCCAGCAGTGTTTTAGGCAGGGGGCTTCTAAACACTGAAGCTTTCTTT CASSVLGRGLLNTEAFF
NA TRBJ1-2 NA TRBV15 TGTGCCACCAGCAGAGATCGTAGAGGGGGGAACTATGGCTACACCTTC CATSRDRRGGNYGYTF
NA TRBJ2-7 NA TRBV23-1 TGCGCCAGACTACGGGGGTACGAGCAGTACTTC CARLRGYEQYF
NA TRBJ1-6 TRBD1 TRBV6-5 TGTGCCAGCAGATGGACAGGGGTGAATAATTCACCCCTCCACTTT CASRWTGVNNSPLHF
NA TRBJ2-7 TRBD2 TRBV6-1 TGTGCCAGCTTTTTAAGGACTAGCGGCTCCTACGAGCAGTACTTC CASFLRTSGSYEQYF
NA TRBJ2-1 NA TRBV11-3 TGTGCCAGCAGCTTAGATATCAATGAGCAGTTCTTC CASSLDINEQFF
NA TRBJ1-5 NA TRBV5-6 TGTGCCAGCAGCTTCAGGCAAAATAGCAATCAGCCCCAGCATTTT CASSFRQNSNQPQHF
NA TRBJ2-7 NA TRBV5-5 TGTGCCAGCAGCTCTGGAGTCGGCGGGTACTCCTACGAGCAGTACTTC CASSSGVGGYSYEQYF
NA TRBJ1-3 NA TRBV5-1 TGCGCCAGCAGCTACGGGGCTGGAAACACCATATATTTT CASSYGAGNTIYF
NA TRBJ2-7 TRBD2 TRBV10-2 TGCGCCAGCAGACTCCTAGCGGGAGGGGACTACGAGCAGTACTTC CASRLLAGGDYEQYF
NA TRBJ2-5 NA TRBV4-3 TGCGCCAGCAGCCAAGTCCTCTTGGGCCAAGAGACCCAGTACTTC CASSQVLLGQETQYF
NA TRBJ2-5 NA TRBV7-2 TGTGCCAGCAGCCGGTCGGAGACCCAGTACTTC CASSRSETQYF
few TRBJ2-7 TRBD2 TRBV5-1 TGCGCCAGCAGCCCCAGGGAGGGGAGCGGGGGGAACTACGAGCAGTACTTC CASSPREGSGGNYEQYF
once TRBJ2-1 NA TRBV29-1 TGCAGCGTTAGTTCTGGGGGTGAGCAGTTCTTC CSVSSGGEQFF
few TRBJ2-3 NA TRBV4-1 TGCGCCAGCAGCCAACTCTACACAGATACGCAGTATTTT CASSQLYTDTQYF
NA TRBJ2-5 NA TRBV10-1 TGCGCCAGCAGTCGTCTAGTCCAAGAGACCCAGTACTTC CASSRLVQETQYF
once TRBJ1-1 NA TRBV18 TGTGCCAGCTCACCCGACGAGGGGAAAGCTTTCTTT CASSPDEGKAFF
NA TRBJ2-7 TRBD1 TRBV10-3 TGTGCCACACGTCAGGGGGTTAGCTCCTACGAGCAGTACTTC CATRQGVSSYEQYF
NA TRBJ2-7 NA TRBV5-1 TGCGCCAGCGGCGGTAGTAGCCTCCCCTACGAGCAGTACTTC CASGGSSLPYEQYF
few TRBJ1-1 NA TRBV30 TGTGCCTCAGCGGGACTGAACACTGAAGCTTTCTTT CASAGLNTEAFF
NA TRBJ2-1 NA TRBV4-3 TGCGCCAGCGCCTCAGCCGGGACGACGATCCATGAGCAGTTCTTC CASASAGTTIHEQFF
NA TRBJ2-7 NA TRBV6-5 TGTGCCAGCAGTCTGTCCGCGGGGAGGTACGAGCAGTACTTC CASSLSAGRYEQYF
NA TRBJ2-7 NA TRBV5-4 TGTGCCAGCAGCCCCAGGGAAGGGGGACAGTACTTC CASSPREGGQYF
NA TRBJ2-3 NA TRBV29-1 TGCAGCGTCCAGGTGCGGGCCTTCACAGATACGCAGTATTTT CSVQVRAFTDTQYF
NA TRBJ2-2 TRBD2 TRBV7-3 TGTGCCAGCAGCTTAACATGGGGGGGAGACCGTCCCGGGGAGCTGTTTTTT CASSLTWGGDRPGELFF
NA TRBJ2-6 NA TRBV19 TGTGCCAGTAGTACACAACGAATATCTGGGGCCAACGTCCTGACTTTC CASSTQRISGANVLTF
few TRBJ2-3 TRBD2 TRBV5-4 TGTGCCAGCAGCTTGGCCTTGGGAGGGCCCACAGATACGCAGTATTTT CASSLALGGPTDTQYF
NA TRBJ2-3 TRBD2 TRBV19 TGTGCCAGTAGTATATCTAGCGGGAGTAGCACAGATACGCAGTATTTT CASSISSGSSTDTQYF
NA TRBJ2-4 NA TRBV5-1 TGCGCCAGCAGCTTGAGGGGGGACGACAAAAACATTCAGTACTTC CASSLRGDDKNIQYF
NA TRBJ2-1 NA TRBV10-3 TGTGCCATCAGTGACGGTGTGGCAAACGAGGATGAGCAGTTCTTC CAISDGVANEDEQFF
NA TRBJ2-3 NA TRBV29-1 TGCAGCGTCAGGCCCCCGGGGGGCAGCACAGATACGCAGTATTTT CSVRPPGGSTDTQYF
NA TRBJ1-1 NA TRBV14 TGTGCCAGCAGCCCCGGCGTAGGAGCTTTCTTT CASSPGVGAFF
NA TRBJ2-3 TRBD2 TRBV29-1 TGCAGCGCTGACACTAGCGGGAGAACAGATACGCAGTATTTT CSADTSGRTDTQYF
once TRBJ2-7 NA TRBV5-1 TGCGCCAGCAGCTTGGGAGAGTCCCTCTCCTACGAGCAGTACTTC CASSLGESLSYEQYF
NA TRBJ1-5 NA TRBV28 TGTGCCAGCAGTAGCTCGGTTAGCAATCAGCCCCAGCATTTT CASSSSVSNQPQHF
NA TRBJ1-2 NA TRBV6-5 TGTGCCAGCAGTTACCGGACGGCTAACTATGGCTACACCTTC CASSYRTANYGYTF
NA TRBJ2-7 NA TRBV7-8 TGTGCCAGCAGCTTAGGCCAGGGTTTCGAGCAGTACTTC CASSLGQGFEQYF
NA TRBJ2-1 TRBD2 TRBV6-1 TGTGCCAGCAGTGAACTAGCGGGGATGTACAATGAGCAGTTCTTC CASSELAGMYNEQFF
NA TRBJ2-1 TRBD1 TRBV6-5 TGTGCCAGCAGGCGTACAGGGGGGACCTACAATGAGCAGTTCTTC CASRRTGGTYNEQFF
NA TRBJ2-5 TRBD1 TRBV7-2 TGTGCCAGCACTCCTGGCAGGGGGCGAGAGACCCAGTACTTC CASTPGRGRETQYF